Given below is one T cell receptor (beta chain) in context. The antigen is unknown. Orbital computed tomography, thyroid ultrasound, TRAb, serum thyroxine and clinical symptoms formed the basis of diagnosis. Amplified material comprised TCR beta CDR3 regions derived from RNA transcripts. HTBI-primed first-round RT-PCR preceded second-round multiplex PCR. TCRdb re-analysed the multiplex PCR reads in MiXCR, keeping a single row per CDR3 protein. The sample holds 650,000 to 900,000 distinct CDR3 sequences; roughly 40% are singletons and the top ten take approximately 46%. The entry originates in a study of Graves' ophthalmopathy and Graves' hyperthyroidism. CDR1 MNHEY and CDR2 SVGAGI come from the germline V gene. The CDR3 covers 15 residues. V was clipped by 6 bases and J by 2 bases; unmatched bases: 10. Study-level results: Ophthalmopathy was separated from stable hyperthyroidism by a 13-signature model with 87.88% sensitivity and over 75% specificity. Ophthalmopathy progression predictions by the model showed around 72% specificity and about 68% sensitivity.

Sequencing was done on a sample of peripheral blood. The receptor comes from an adult man with Graves' ophthalmopathy. The V gene is TRBV6-5, the J gene TRBJ2-7; TRBD2 matches 7 bases. The CDR3 loop reads CASRPQLAPTYEQYF. CDR3 in DNA: TGTGCCAGCAGACCTCAACTAGCGCCTACCTACGAGCAGTACTTC.